One sample yielded the 4 T cell receptor beta chains listed below, sequenced in a study of T-cell reconstitution after alpha-beta-depleted transplantation in children. Preparation of the TCRbeta library involved a method that used unique molecular identifiers. One entry per CDR3 protein, called by TCRdb with MiXCR from the PCR reads. This table holds roughly 570,000 distinct CDR3 sequences, around 27% found once. The sequences come from PBMCs, collected before TCRalphabeta/CD19-depleted stem cell transplant. The receptors derive from a boy in the first two years of life with Wiskott-Aldrich syndrome, due to receive a stem cell transplant.

The chain employs TRBV12-3 or TRBV12-4 and TRBJ1-6; 10 bases match TRBD1. V trimming: 5 bases; J trimming: 7 bases; junction bases outside the gene matches: 8. The CDR3 length is 16 residues. CDR3 coding DNA: TGTGCCAGCAGTCGAACCCGGGACAGGGGCAATTCACCCCTCCACTTT. This gives the protein CASSRTRDRGNSPLHF.

The chain uses TRBV27 and TRBJ2-5, with D maybe TRBD1 (6 bases). The V gene lost 8 bases and the J gene lost 1 base, with 8 bases spanning the gap. The CDR3 is made up of 12 amino acids. Per germline, CDR1 MNHEY and CDR2 SMNVEV (reference sequence). CDR3 sequence: CASEQGQETQYF. In DNA, the CDR3 is TGTGCCAGCGAACAGGGCCAAGAGACCCAGTACTTC.

This clonotype was seen just once. This sequence joins TRBV19 and TRBJ2-3; D is unresolved. The V end lost 10 bases, the J end lost 0 bases, and 14 bases lay between the germline ends. Germline lookup yields CDR1 LNHDA and CDR2 SQIVND (reference sequence). The CDR3 is 14 residues long. The CDR3 coding sequence is TGTGCCACCCGGGTCGGTGCTAGCACAGATACGCAGTATTTT. Encoded protein: CATRVGASTDTQYF.

This clonotype was observed a few times. The genes are TRBV20-1 and TRBJ1-1; D perhaps matches TRBD1 (6 bases). Germline CDR1 is DFQATT and CDR2 is SNEGSKA (reference sequence). The CDR3 runs to 12 residues. V was clipped by 6 bases and J by 7 bases, with 15 bases between them. The CDR3 nucleotides are TGCAGTGCGACCGGGACAACTATTGAAGCTTTCTTT. Protein: CSATGTTIEAFF.